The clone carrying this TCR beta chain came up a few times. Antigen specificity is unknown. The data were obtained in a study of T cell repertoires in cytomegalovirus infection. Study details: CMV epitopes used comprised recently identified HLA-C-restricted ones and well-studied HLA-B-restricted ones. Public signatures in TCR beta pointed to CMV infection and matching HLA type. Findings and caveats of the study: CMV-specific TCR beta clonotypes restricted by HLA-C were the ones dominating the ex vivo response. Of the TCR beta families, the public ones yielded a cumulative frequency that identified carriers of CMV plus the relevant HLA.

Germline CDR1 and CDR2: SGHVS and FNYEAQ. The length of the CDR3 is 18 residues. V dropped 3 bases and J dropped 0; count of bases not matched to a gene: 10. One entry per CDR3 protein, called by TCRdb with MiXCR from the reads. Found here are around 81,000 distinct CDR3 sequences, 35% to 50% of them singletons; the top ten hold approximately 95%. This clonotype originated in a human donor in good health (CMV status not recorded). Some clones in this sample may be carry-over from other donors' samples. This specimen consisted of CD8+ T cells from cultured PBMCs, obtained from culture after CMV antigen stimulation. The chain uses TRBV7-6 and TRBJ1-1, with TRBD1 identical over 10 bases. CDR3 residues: CASSFRTGGTQMNTEAFF. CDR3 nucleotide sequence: TGTGCCAGCAGCTTTAGGACAGGGGGAACGCAGATGAACACTGAAGCTTTCTTT.